These 22 T cell receptor beta chains were all obtained from the same sample, sequenced in a study of cytomegalovirus exposure and HLA in healthy donors (dated by TCRdb to about 2017). The method was the immunoSEQ multiplex PCR assay. For the multiplex PCR, a mixture combining 60 forward primers for TCR Vbeta segments and 13 reverse primers for TCR Jbeta segments was used. The source is immuneACCESS, and TCRdb retained only in-frame sequences with V and J called. Part of the clones is not carried over; for the studies checked, unresolved V genes explain less than half of this, and the remainder is unexplained. This sample gives approximately 190,000 clones in total; 75% to 90% of them show up just once. The ten largest make up about 2.6% of the sample. Material for sequencing was PBMCs. Receptor source: a woman aged 45 to 65 in good health and CMV-seropositive.

This clone was seen only a few times. This chain joins TRBV6-4 and TRBJ1-1; no definite D call. Germline V gene lookup returns CDR1 MRHNA and CDR2 SNTAGT. V dropped 7 bases and J dropped 1 base, with 10 bases sitting between them. The CDR3 covers 13 residues. CDR3 in DNA: TGTGCCAGCAATCGAGATCCGAACACTGAAGCTTTCTTT. Translating gives CASNRDPNTEAFF.

The rearrangement links TRBV5-1 to TRBJ2-1, with a possible D match to TRBD1 (6 bases). The ends were cut back, 4 bases at V and 1 base at J, with 12 bases in the middle. Germline CDR1 is SGHRS and CDR2 is YFSETQ. There are 15 residues in the CDR3. In DNA, the CDR3 is TGCGCCAGCAGCCCCGAGACAGGTTCCTACAATGAGCAGTTCTTC. Its translation is CASSPETGSYNEQFF.

The rearrangement uses TRBV7-2 and TRBJ1-6; D call uncertain. Germline V gene sequence: CDR1 SGHTA, CDR2 FQGNSA. Trimming left V 3 bases short and J 7 bases short, with 4 bases between. The CDR3 contains 12 residues. CDR3 sequence: CASSFSNSPLHF. CDR3 coding DNA: TGTGCCAGCAGCTTTTCAAATTCACCCCTCCACTTT.

The chain combines TRBV5-4 with TRBJ2-2; D not certain. The CDR3 length is 15 residues. CDR1 is SGHNT, CDR2 YYREEE, per germline (reference sequence). The ends were cut back, 3 bases at V and 2 bases at J, with 11 bases in the middle. The CDR3: CASSYHSSNTGELFF. Written as DNA, the CDR3 is TGTGCCAGCAGCTACCACAGCTCAAACACCGGGGAGCTGTTTTTT.

The genes are TRBV2 and TRBJ1-6; 7 nucleotides line up with TRBD1. This CDR3 has 14 residues. V lost 7 bases, J lost 14 bases, and 14 bases stayed unmatched. Germline V gene data show CDR1 as SNHLY and CDR2 as FYNNEI. This CDR3 reads CASTGTDPKRALHF. In nucleotides, the CDR3 is TGTGCCAGCACCGGGACAGACCCCAAGAGGGCCCTCCACTTT.

This clone was recorded a few times. The chain carries TRBV5-4 and TRBJ1-1, with D maybe TRBD1 (6 bases). V was cut by 4 bases and J by 5 bases, with 12 bases left in between. Germline CDR1 SGHNT, CDR2 YYREEE (reference sequence). There are 13 residues in the CDR3. The CDR3 reads CASSPDSMTEAFF. For the CDR3, the DNA is TGTGCCAGCAGCCCGGACAGTATGACTGAAGCTTTCTTT.

The genes are TRBV6-1 and TRBJ2-3, with D tentatively TRBD1 (6 bases). V was clipped by 3 bases and J by 4 bases, with 8 bases between them. Germline assignment: CDR1 MNHNS and CDR2 SASEGT. The CDR3 runs to 13 residues. The CDR3 coding sequence is TGTGCCAGCAGTGACAGGGGTCCAGATACGCAGTATTTT. It yields the protein CASSDRGPDTQYF.

The chain recombines TRBV6-6 with TRBJ1-1; D ambiguous. The CDR3 consists of 11 residues. The ends were cut back, 3 bases at V and 7 bases at J, with 6 bases in the middle. Germline V gene sequence: CDR1 MNHNY, CDR2 SVGAGI (reference sequence). DNA of the CDR3: TGTGCCAGCAGTTATCGGAGTGAAGCTTTCTTT. Residues: CASSYRSEAFF.

J is TRBJ1-2 and V is TRBV9, with D tentatively TRBD1 (5 bases). This CDR3 is 16 amino acids long. Trimming removed 0 bases from V and 5 bases from J, with 17 bases in between. CDR1 is SGDLS, CDR2 YYNGEE, per germline. CDR3 loop: CASSVEVTDTLYGYTF. The CDR3 region has the DNA TGTGCCAGCAGCGTAGAAGTGACAGACACACTTTATGGCTACACCTTC.

The CDR3 nucleotides are TGTGCCAGCAGTGACGACAGGGGGGTAGGCGAGCAGTACTTC. Its protein product is CASSDDRGVGEQYF. The rearrangement links TRBV25-1 to TRBJ2-7; 9 bases are shared with TRBD1. Germline assignment: CDR1 MGHDK and CDR2 SYGVNS. This CDR3 comprises 14 residues. Trimming took 3 bases from V and 6 from J; bases not matched to a gene: 6.

The gene calls are TRBV28 and TRBJ2-6; 9 nucleotides agree with TRBD1. CDR1 is MDHEN, CDR2 SYDVKM, per germline. The CDR3 contains 15 residues. V shed 7 bases, J shed 2 bases, and the junction held 3 bases outside the gene matches. The CDR3 spells CASITGGPGANVLTF. The CDR3 DNA reads as TGTGCCAGCATTACAGGGGGCCCTGGGGCCAACGTCCTGACTTTC. Looking up the rest from reference TRBV28 and TRBJ2-6 gives the full variable domain: DVKVTQSSRYLVKRTGEKVFLECVQDMDHENMFWYRQDPGLGLRLIYFSYDVKMKEKGDIPEGYSVSREKKERFSLILESASTNQTSMYLCASITGGPGANVLTFGAGSRLTVL.

V is TRBV9 and J is TRBJ2-3, with 11 bases aligning to TRBD2. The CDR3 runs 16 residues. Losses at the gene ends were 0 bases for V and 6 bases for J; bases not matched to a gene: 6. Germline V gives CDR1 SGDLS, CDR2 YYNGEE. The CDR3 region is CASSVAGSGGVDTQYF. The DNA of the CDR3 is TGTGCCAGCAGCGTAGCTGGTAGCGGGGGGGTTGATACGCAGTATTTT.

The CDR3, as DNA: TGTGCCAGCAGTTGGGGACAGGGGTTAGGGGAGACCCAGTACTTC. Residues: CASSWGQGLGETQYF. The genes are TRBV6-1 and TRBJ2-5; 10 nucleotides line up with TRBD1. The V segment lost 5 bases and the J segment 5 bases; nucleotides outside the gene matches: 8. The germline gives CDR1 MNHNS, CDR2 SASEGT. The length of the CDR3 is 15 residues.

The rearrangement joins TRBV18 to TRBJ2-3; 7 nucleotides match TRBD2. The length of the CDR3 is 14 residues. V shed 2 bases and J 1 base; nucleotides not matched to a gene: 0. From germline, CDR1 is KGHSH and CDR2 LQKENI. The CDR3, as DNA: TGTGCCAGCTCACCAAGCGGGGGCACAGATACGCAGTATTTT. It yields the protein CASSPSGGTDTQYF.

The rearrangement links TRBV7-8 to TRBJ2-2, with a tentative D call TRBD2 (6 bases). The CDR3 length is 16 residues. V lost 5 bases and J 4 bases, leaving 17 bases between the germline ends. The germline gives CDR1 SGHVS, CDR2 FQNEAQ. The CDR3 region has the DNA TGTGCCAGCAGCCCGCTTGGAGGGGTCAGCACCGGGGAGCTGTTTTTT. This gives the protein CASSPLGGVSTGELFF.

The CDR3 loop reads CASSPPGLAGGLNEQFF. CDR3 DNA: TGTGCCAGCAGCCCCCCGGGCCTAGCGGGGGGGCTCAATGAGCAGTTCTTC. The chain couples TRBV7-9 to TRBJ2-1, with 12 bases that match TRBD2. Germline V gives CDR1 SEHNR, CDR2 FQNEAQ (reference sequence). Germline trimming cut 5 bases from V and 6 bases from J; bases unmatched to any gene: 11. This CDR3 is built from 17 residues.

The chain links TRBV13 to TRBJ2-3; D not certain. Trimming removed 5 bases from V and 2 bases from J, with 14 bases in between. This CDR3 comprises 15 residues. Germline CDR1 reads PRHDT; CDR2 reads FYEKMQ (reference sequence). The CDR3 bases are TGTGCCAGCAGCCAAGGTGGCAGGAACACAGATACGCAGTATTTT. Its translation is CASSQGGRNTDTQYF.

The CDR3, as DNA: TGCGCCAGCAGCTCTACTAGCGGGTCCTCCTACGAGCAGTACTTC. This gives the protein CASSSTSGSSYEQYF. V and J are TRBV5-1 and TRBJ2-7, with 9 bases that match TRBD2. Germline V lookup: CDR1 SGHRS, CDR2 YFSETQ. J lost 0 bases, V lost 3 bases, and 4 bases had no gene match. The CDR3 is 15 residues long.

The V and J genes are TRBV18 and TRBJ2-5; perhaps TRBD1 as D (5 bases). Looked up from germline, CDR1 is KGHSH and CDR2 is LQKENI. V was shortened by 4 bases and J by 0 bases, with 9 bases between the two germline ends. The CDR3 is 14 residues long. Written as DNA, the CDR3 is TGTGCCAGCTCACGAAAGGGGAACCAAGAGACCCAGTACTTC. Protein product: CASSRKGNQETQYF.

The J gene is TRBJ1-1, the V gene TRBV7-2, with 9 positions matching TRBD1. Germline V gene sequence: CDR1 SGHTA, CDR2 FQGNSA. The CDR3 sequence is 15 residues long. With V trimmed by 4 bases and J by 5 bases, 8 bases remained unmatched. The CDR3 loop reads CASSSGTGGLTEAFF. The CDR3 DNA reads as TGTGCCAGCAGCTCAGGCACAGGGGGCTTGACTGAAGCTTTCTTT.

The chain recombines TRBV19 with TRBJ1-5, with 8 nucleotides matching TRBD1. CDR1 is LNHDA, CDR2 SQIVND, per germline (reference sequence). J gave up 4 bases and V 8 bases, and 7 bases lay outside the gene matches. The CDR3 runs to 14 residues. The CDR3 sequence is CASLGQGPNQPQHF. Written as DNA, the CDR3 is TGTGCCAGTCTCGGACAGGGTCCGAATCAGCCCCAGCATTTT.

Here the CDR3 reads CASSQSSSYNEQFF. DNA for the CDR3: TGTGCCAGCAGCCAAAGTAGCTCCTACAATGAGCAGTTCTTC. The V gene is TRBV4-2, the J gene TRBJ2-1; no definite D call. CDR1 LGHNA and CDR2 YNFKEQ come from the germline V gene. The CDR3 covers 14 residues. Deletions cut 2 bases from V and 0 bases from J, with 5 bases between.